This T cell receptor beta chain derives from a study of shared clonotypes between healthy human individuals. TCRdb keeps only in-frame clones here, not all; method: immunoSEQ multiplex PCR. In the table there are some 2 million clones, about 95% of which are singletons. Trimming took off 11 bases at V and 3 bases at J, with 13 bases between the two ends. The germline V gene encodes CDR1 SNHLY and CDR2 FYNNEI. This CDR3 region has 12 residues. It was CD45RO-negative cells, positively selected for CCR7, that made up naive CD8 cells, with terminally differentiated effector memory CD45RA+ cells excluded.

The sequence was collected from a man younger than 30 in good health. The material sequenced was naive CD8+ T cells sorted from blood. The chain has TRBV2 and TRBJ1-1; maybe TRBD1 (6 bases). CDR3 nucleotides: TGTGCCCTCGGACAGTCAGACACTGAAGCTTTCTTT. It yields the protein CALGQSDTEAFF.